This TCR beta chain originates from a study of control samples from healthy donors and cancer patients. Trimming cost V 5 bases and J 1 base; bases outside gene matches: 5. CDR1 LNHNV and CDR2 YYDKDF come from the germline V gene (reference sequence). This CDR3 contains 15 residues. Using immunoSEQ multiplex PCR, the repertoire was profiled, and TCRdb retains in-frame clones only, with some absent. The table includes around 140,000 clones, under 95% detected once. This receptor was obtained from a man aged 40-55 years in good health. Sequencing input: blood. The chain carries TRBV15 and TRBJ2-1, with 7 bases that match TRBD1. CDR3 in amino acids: CATSRYRGSYNEQFF. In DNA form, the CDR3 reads TGTGCCACCAGCCGCTACAGGGGATCCTACAATGAGCAGTTCTTC.